This TCR beta chain was profiled in a study of CXCR3-negative and CXCR3-positive naive CD8 T cells. General study findings and limits: CXCR3-negative naive cells had less hydrophobic TRB CDR3s than did CXCR3-positive naive cells. Both naive subsets, CXCR3-negative and CXCR3-positive, displayed similar TRBV-TRBJ usage, unlike memory cells. CXCR3 expression dropped partially after cryopreservation, and most assays relied on fresh PBMCs.

Via 5' RACE with UMI labels, TRB cDNA libraries were prepared. Using the 5' RACE reads, TCRdb records one entry per CDR3 protein without DNA. This sample's table has some 130,000 distinct CDR3 sequences. In the case of this clonotype: The target antigen is unknown.

CDR3 length: 16 residues. What was sequenced was naive CXCR3- CD8+ T cells from blood. The subset here: CD45RO-CCR7+CD27+CD95- naive CD8+ T cells lacking CXCR3 (TNR3-). This chain joins TRBV21-1 and TRBJ2-7; TCRdb's D gene call, TRBD1, goes unchecked for lack of DNA. TRBV21-1 is a recognized pseudogene. The source of this sequence is a human donor in good health. Some clones in this sample may be carry-over from other donors' samples. CDR3 region: CASSKVTGQHSYEQYF.